Following are 29 T cell receptor beta chains from one sample sequenced in a study of OX40 agonist ivuxolimab in advanced cancers. Profiling relied on immunoSEQ multiplex PCR, and the TCRdb table lists in-frame clones only, not all of them. Altogether approximately 35,000 clones are present, more than 60% being singletons, with the ten largest covering over 9.5%. The sample consisted of CD4+ or CD8+ T cells sorted from blood, taken in a trial of the OX40 agonist ivuxolimab. Receptor source: an adult with an advanced solid tumor such as melanoma, head and neck, liver or kidney cancer.

This clone has only a few counts. This chain joins TRBV7-6 and TRBJ2-1; TRBD1 agrees at 9 bases. The germline CDR1 and CDR2 sequences are SGHVS and FNYEAQ. The CDR3 sequence is 12 residues long. With 5 bases clipped from V and 10 bases from J, the junction kept 3 bases outside the gene matches. Here the CDR3 reads CASSGQGLEQFF. The CDR3 coding sequence is TGTGCCAGCAGCGGACAGGGGCTGGAGCAGTTCTTC.

V gene TRBV6-1 combines with J gene TRBJ1-1; possibly TRBD1 for D (6 bases). The CDR3 spans 11 residues. The ends were cut back, 7 bases at V and 9 bases at J, with 12 bases in the middle. CDR1 is MNHNS and CDR2 is SASEGT in the germline V gene. This CDR3 is CASNRDTQAFF. In DNA, the CDR3 is TGTGCCAGCAACCGGGACACCCAAGCTTTCTTT.

The chain has TRBV27 and TRBJ1-2; D uncertain. Germline V CDR1 and CDR2: MNHEY, SMNVEV (reference sequence). Trimming left V 4 bases short and J 0 bases short, with 12 bases between. The length of the CDR3 is 15 residues. This chain's CDR3 is CASSSPGRTNYGYTF. CDR3 coding DNA: TGTGCCAGCAGTTCTCCCGGACGTACTAACTATGGCTACACCTTC.

This clone was recorded once. V is TRBV6-4 and J is TRBJ1-1; 9 nucleotides line up with TRBD1. The CDR3 extends over 13 amino acids. The V gene end was trimmed by 5 bases and the J gene end by 5 bases; junction bases not matched to a gene: 3. Germline values: CDR1 MRHNA, CDR2 SNTAGT. The CDR3 DNA follows: TGTGCCAGCAGTCGGGACAGGGCAACTGAAGCTTTCTTT. It codes for CASSRDRATEAFF.

The V call is TRBV7-9, the J call TRBJ1-1; no reliable D call. This CDR3 contains 15 residues. Germline-derived CDR1 and CDR2 are SEHNR and FQNEAQ (reference sequence). The V end was cut by 6 bases, the J end by 1 base, with 15 bases between. CDR3 region: CASRSGEGTNTEAFF. CDR3 DNA sequence: TGTGCCAGCAGGTCCGGGGAAGGCACGAACACTGAAGCTTTCTTT. Combining the CDR3 with reference TRBV7-9 and TRBJ1-1 gives the whole variable domain DTGVSQNPRHKITKRGQNVTFRCDPISEHNRLYWYRQTLGQGPEFLTYFQNEAQLEKSRLLSDRFSAERPKGSFSTLEIQRTEQGDSAMYLCASRSGEGTNTEAFFGQGTRLTVV.

This clone has only a few counts. The gene calls are TRBV18 and TRBJ2-3, with a tentative D call TRBD1 (5 bases). This CDR3 is built from 14 residues. Germline CDR1 reads KGHSH; CDR2 reads LQKENI. CDR3 loop: CGAGATPEPDTQYF. CDR3 bases: TGTGGAGCTGGGGCTACTCCTGAACCCGATACGCAGTATTTT.

The genes are TRBV25-1 and TRBJ1-1, with 7 bases that match TRBD1. This CDR3 is 15 amino acids long. From germline, CDR1 is MGHDK and CDR2 SYGVNS. Losses at the gene ends were 4 bases for V and 0 bases for J; bases not matched to a gene: 5. CDR3 protein: CASSAPGTVNTEAFF. The CDR3 DNA reads as TGTGCCAGCAGTGCCCCCGGGACAGTGAACACTGAAGCTTTCTTT.

The chain is built from TRBV27 and TRBJ1-1; 7 bases are a match to TRBD1. Germline V gene sequence: CDR1 MNHEY, CDR2 SMNVEV (reference sequence). The CDR3 has 17 amino acids. V lost 6 bases to trimming and J lost 4 bases; unmatched junction nucleotides: 17. In DNA, the CDR3 is TGTGCCAGCAGCCCCGACAGGGTGGGGTGGATCGGCACTGAAGCTTTCTTT. This gives the protein CASSPDRVGWIGTEAFF.

The chain employs TRBV7-9 and TRBJ1-2; the match to TRBD1 covers 8 bases. The CDR3 length is 18 residues. After removal of 6 bases from V and 5 bases from J, the junction contained 20 bases not matched to a gene. Germline V gene sequence: CDR1 SEHNR, CDR2 FQNEAQ (reference sequence). CDR3 amino acids: CASSRSGGAGGAWYGYTF. DNA for the CDR3: TGTGCCAGCAGTCGATCAGGTGGGGCAGGGGGCGCTTGGTATGGCTACACCTTC.

The rearrangement links TRBV7-2 to TRBJ1-3, with D perhaps matching TRBD1 (5 bases). Trimming took off 6 bases at V and 1 base at J, with 16 bases between the two ends. This CDR3 region has 16 residues. Looked up from germline, CDR1 is SGHTA and CDR2 is FQGNSA. The CDR3 region is CASSIGQVGSGNTIYF. In nucleotides, the CDR3 is TGTGCCAGCAGTATCGGACAAGTCGGGTCTGGAAACACCATATATTTT.

The chain couples TRBV4-2 to TRBJ1-6; D is possibly TRBD1 (5 bases). CDR3 size: 15 residues. CDR1 is LGHNA, CDR2 YNFKEQ, per germline. Between the trimmed V and J ends, which lost 1 base and 8 bases, there was a span of 12 bases. CDR3 nucleotide sequence: TGTGCCAGCAGCCAAGCCGGGGCCAGGGATTCACCCCTCCACTTT. Protein product: CASSQAGARDSPLHF.

The J gene is TRBJ2-5, the V gene TRBV14; D gene ambiguous. The CDR3 sequence is 11 residues long. Germline CDR1 and CDR2: SGHDN and FVKESK. The V gene lost 4 bases and the J gene lost 6 bases, with 6 bases spanning the gap. CDR3 nucleotide sequence: TGTGCCAGCAGCCGTGGACAGACCCAGTACTTC. Its protein is CASSRGQTQYF.

CDR3 sequence reads: CASTLLAGGPNEQFF. CDR3 DNA sequence: TGTGCCAGTACTCTACTAGCGGGGGGGCCCAATGAGCAGTTCTTC. V gene TRBV19 combines with J gene TRBJ2-1; 13 bases map to TRBD2. This CDR3 contains 15 residues. V shed 7 bases, J shed 6 bases, and the junction held 6 bases outside the gene matches. CDR1 is LNHDA and CDR2 is SQIVND in the germline V gene (reference sequence).

The chain is built from TRBV25-1 and TRBJ2-4; 10 positions match TRBD2. V lost 8 bases to trimming and J lost 8 bases; unmatched junction nucleotides: 6. CDR3 length equals 13 residues. Germline V gives CDR1 MGHDK, CDR2 SYGVNS. In DNA, the CDR3 is TGTGCCAGCTCGAGCGGGGGGGCCGACATTCAGTACTTC. Translating it yields CASSSGGADIQYF. The variable domain in full, completed from reference TRBV25-1 and TRBJ2-4, reads EADIYQTPRYLVIGTGKKITLECSQTMGHDKMYWYQQDPGMELHLIHYSYGVNSTEKGDLSSESTVSRIRTEHFPLTLESARPSHTSQYLCASSSGGADIQYFGAGTRLSVL.

Here the CDR3 DNA reads TGTGCCATCAGTGAGTCGAGTCGGCTAGCGGGGGGATCGGGAGAGACCCAGTACTTC. It encodes CAISESSRLAGGSGETQYF. The gene calls are TRBV10-3 and TRBJ2-5; TRBD2 agrees at 11 bases. In germline, CDR1 is ENHRY, CDR2 SYGVKD. The CDR3 runs 19 residues. The V segment lost 0 bases and the J segment 4 bases; nucleotides outside the gene matches: 13.

The gene calls are TRBV11-2 and TRBJ2-5, with D perhaps TRBD1 (6 bases). From germline, CDR1 is SGHAT and CDR2 FQNNGV. This CDR3 is 13 amino acids long. The ends were cut back, 6 bases at V and 1 base at J, with 9 bases in the middle. The CDR3 nucleotides are TGTGCCAGCAGGGCGACAGGCCAAGAGACCCAGTACTTC. It yields the protein CASRATGQETQYF.

CDR3 sequence reads: CASSLYGQVAREQYF. The CDR3 bases are TGTGCCAGCAGCTTATACGGACAGGTGGCCAGGGAGCAGTACTTC. V gene TRBV11-2 combines with J gene TRBJ2-7; 7 bases match TRBD1. Germline CDR1 is SGHAT and CDR2 is FQNNGV. V was clipped by 2 bases and J by 7 bases; unmatched bases: 11. The CDR3 spans 15 residues.

V usage is TRBV10-1 and J usage is TRBJ2-1; D unclear. This CDR3 is 13 amino acids long. Per the germline V gene, CDR1 is WNHNN and CDR2 is SYGVQD (reference sequence). V was cut by 8 bases and J by 6 bases, with 14 bases left in between. CDR3 in DNA: TGCGCCAGCGAAGGCGGCAGTTTCAATGAGCAGTTCTTC. Protein: CASEGGSFNEQFF.

By frequency in the sample, this clone is medium-sized (0.01 to 0.1%). This chain joins TRBV7-8 and TRBJ2-7; D may correspond to TRBD1 or TRBD2 (5 bases each). Trimming removed 4 bases at V and 3 bases at J, with 19 bases between. The CDR3 runs 16 residues. The germline V gene has CDR1 SGHVS and CDR2 FQNEAQ. CDR3 sequence: CASSWTPGTEDYEQYF. CDR3 in DNA: TGTGCCAGCAGCTGGACCCCCGGGACCGAGGACTACGAGCAGTACTTC.

The J gene is TRBJ1-5, the V gene TRBV15; possibly TRBD1 for D (6 bases). Trimming took off 0 bases at V and 3 bases at J, with 12 bases between the two ends. This CDR3 has 16 residues. CDR1 is LNHNV, CDR2 YYDKDF, per germline (reference sequence). DNA of the CDR3: TGTGCCACCAGCAGAGAGGGCAGGGGAAACAATCAGCCCCAGCATTTT. Protein product: CATSREGRGNNQPQHF.

V usage is TRBV6-1 and J usage is TRBJ1-5; D remains ambiguous. Deletions cut 1 base from V and 5 bases from J, with 6 bases between. The CDR3 extends over 13 amino acids. The germline CDR1 and CDR2 sequences are MNHNS and SASEGT. The chain's CDR3 is CASSEVGYQPQHF. In nucleotides, the CDR3 is TGTGCCAGCAGTGAAGTCGGATATCAGCCCCAGCATTTT.

CDR3 protein: CASSDSSQGVRDEQYF. The CDR3 DNA sequence: TGCGCCAGCAGTGATTCTTCACAGGGGGTGAGGGACGAGCAGTACTTC. This chain uses TRBV10-1 with TRBJ2-5, with 8 bases fitting TRBD1. The J call may not be correct, given that the DNA end is closer to TRBJ2-7. The CDR3 has 16 residues. The V gene's germline CDR1 is WNHNN and CDR2 SYGVQD (reference sequence).

This rearrangement joins TRBV4-1 to TRBJ1-1; 9 nucleotides match TRBD1. Germline V CDR1 and CDR2: MGHRA, YSYEKL. There are 17 residues in the CDR3. Trimming cost V 1 base and J 6 bases; bases outside gene matches: 12. CDR3 DNA: TGCGCCAGCAGCCAAGGAGTGGACACAGGGGGCTGGGCTGAAGCTTTCTTT. This sequence encodes CASSQGVDTGGWAEAFF.

This rearrangement joins TRBV9 to TRBJ1-1, with a weak D call TRBD1 (5 bases). Germline CDR1 reads SGDLS; CDR2 reads YYNGEE. V was shortened by 0 bases and J by 4 bases, with 10 bases between the two germline ends. The CDR3 loop spans 14 amino acids. CDR3: CASSVDGGVTEAFF. The CDR3 nucleotides read TGTGCCAGCAGCGTAGATGGAGGGGTCACTGAAGCTTTCTTT.

V gene TRBV28 combines with J gene TRBJ2-5; 7 bases align to TRBD1. The end of the DNA aligns better with TRBJ2-7, so the J call may be wrong. The CDR3 sequence is 14 residues long. The germline gives CDR1 MDHEN, CDR2 SYDVKM. CDR3 protein: CASSLVGGDYEQYF. The CDR3 nucleotides read TGTGCCAGCAGTTTAGTAGGGGGCGACTACGAGCAGTACTTC.

This clone was counted only a few times. The chain joins TRBV27 to TRBJ2-5; 11 nucleotides align to TRBD1. Germline V gene lookup returns CDR1 MNHEY and CDR2 SMNVEV (reference sequence). Losses at the gene ends were 5 bases for V and 4 bases for J; bases not matched to a gene: 3. The CDR3 is made up of 14 amino acids. CDR3 sequence (DNA): TGTGCCAGCAGTGGGACAGGGGGAAGAGAGACCCAGTACTTC. Protein product: CASSGTGGRETQYF.

V and J are TRBV29-1 and TRBJ2-2, with TRBD2 matching over 11 bases. The CDR3 loop spans 18 amino acids. CDR1 SQVTM and CDR2 ANQGSEA come from the germline V gene. The V gene end was trimmed by 6 bases and the J gene end by 6 bases; junction bases not matched to a gene: 18. This chain's CDR3 is CSVVQTLSSGGRSGELFF. The CDR3 DNA is TGCAGCGTCGTCCAAACGCTCTCTAGCGGGGGGCGTTCCGGGGAGCTGTTTTTT.

This clone showed up just a few times. The chain links TRBV7-9 to TRBJ1-3; 7 nucleotides line up with TRBD1. This CDR3 has 15 amino acids. V trimming: 8 bases; J trimming: 2 bases; junction bases outside the gene matches: 9. CDR1 and CDR2 from the germline V gene are SEHNR and FQNEAQ (reference sequence). CDR3 bases: TGTGCCAGCGGTGCCAGGGGGGCGACTGGAAACACCATATATTTT. Protein product: CASGARGATGNTIYF.

This rearrangement joins TRBV14 to TRBJ1-3; 9 bases agree with TRBD1. The CDR3 sequence is 20 residues long. Germline-derived CDR1 and CDR2 are SGHDN and FVKESK. V was clipped by 2 bases and J by 0 bases; unmatched bases: 14. The CDR3 is CASSQPHGTGRFNSGNTIYF. The CDR3 bases are TGTGCCAGCAGCCAACCTCACGGGACAGGGAGATTCAACTCTGGAAACACCATATATTTT.